Below are 30 T cell receptor beta chains sequenced from a single sample in a study of blood T cell repertoires in COVID-19. Libraries were prepared by immunoSEQ multiplex PCR; TCRdb keeps only in-frame clonotypes and omits some of them. Altogether under 300,000 clones are present, around nine tenths being singletons, with the ten largest covering less than 15%. The sample comprised peripheral blood. The receptors here all came from a woman between 70 and 85 years old with COVID-19, enrolled during active disease.

CDR3 loop: CASSDLAGGSYNEQFF. CDR3 DNA sequence: TGTGCCAGCAGTGACTTAGCGGGGGGTTCCTACAATGAGCAGTTCTTC. The chain employs TRBV25-1 and TRBJ2-1, with TRBD2 matching 10 bases. Germline CDR1 MGHDK, CDR2 SYGVNS. The CDR3 is 16 residues long. V lost 3 bases and J lost 1; bases outside the gene matches: 3.

The chain carries TRBV6-6 and TRBJ1-1; D perhaps matches TRBD1 (5 bases). The CDR3 spans 15 residues. V was clipped by 7 bases and J by 0 bases, with 15 bases between them. The germline V gene has CDR1 MNHNY and CDR2 SVGAGI (reference sequence). CDR3 residues: CASIRGEGMNTEAFF. CDR3 in DNA: TGTGCCAGCATACGGGGGGAAGGGATGAACACTGAAGCTTTCTTT.

The gene calls are TRBV6-1 and TRBJ1-2; D perhaps matches TRBD1 (6 bases). This CDR3 region has 14 residues. V was pared by 9 bases and J by 2 bases, with 16 bases between. CDR1 and CDR2 (germline): MNHNS, SASEGT. The CDR3, as DNA: TGTGCCAGTCGACAGGCCGCCTTAAACTATGGCTACACCTTC. As protein: CASRQAALNYGYTF.

The chain carries TRBV7-9 and TRBJ2-1; 11 bases align to TRBD2. Germline V CDR1 and CDR2: SEHNR, FQNEAQ (reference sequence). Trimming removed 3 bases from V and 4 bases from J; junction bases left unmatched: 5. CDR3 length equals 16 residues. This CDR3 reads CASSLSGTSGYNEQFF. CDR3 DNA sequence: TGTGCCAGCAGCTTGTCCGGGACTAGCGGTTACAATGAGCAGTTCTTC.

The chain recombines TRBV19 with TRBJ1-2, with 7 bases fitting TRBD1. The CDR3 is 16 amino acids. CDR1 and CDR2 from the germline V gene are LNHDA and SQIVND (reference sequence). The V gene end was trimmed by 3 bases and the J gene end by 4 bases; junction bases not matched to a gene: 11. The DNA for the CDR3 is TGTGCCAGTAGTATGCGCGCCAGGGGGTCAGTCTATGGCTACACCTTC. Its translation: CASSMRARGSVYGYTF.

This sequence joins TRBV18 and TRBJ1-1, with TRBD1 as a possible D gene (5 bases). The CDR3 has 18 amino acids. CDR1 and CDR2 (germline): KGHSH, LQKENI. V was clipped by 0 bases and J by 0 bases, with 17 bases between them. The CDR3 sequence: CASSPPSSREVLNTEAFF. The CDR3 region has the DNA TGTGCCAGCTCACCACCATCGAGCAGGGAGGTTTTGAACACTGAAGCTTTCTTT.

The rearrangement uses TRBV30 and TRBJ1-5; D gene unclear. The CDR3 covers 12 residues. Trimming shortened V by 5 bases and J by 6 bases, and 11 bases separated the two germline ends. In germline, CDR1 is GTSNPN, CDR2 SVGIG (reference sequence). CDR3 amino acids: CAWGKRLQPQHF. CDR3 DNA: TGTGCCTGGGGTAAGAGGCTTCAGCCCCAGCATTTT.

A word on this clone: Other DNA sequences in this sample translate to the same CDR3. The chain uses TRBV19 and TRBJ2-7, with 8 bases identical to TRBD1. J gave up 4 bases and V 6 bases, and 2 bases lay outside the gene matches. Germline V gene lookup returns CDR1 LNHDA and CDR2 SQIVND (reference sequence). This CDR3 region has 12 residues. The CDR3 nucleotides read TGTGCCAGTAGCGACAGGGGATACGAGCAGTACTTC. It is translated as CASSDRGYEQYF.

The genes are TRBV18 and TRBJ2-7; weak D call: TRBD1 (6 bases). Germline V gene data show CDR1 as KGHSH and CDR2 as LQKENI. This CDR3 spans 14 amino acids. The V end lost 4 bases, the J end lost 5 bases, and 15 bases lay between the germline ends. The CDR3 DNA is TGTGCCAGCTCACTCTACTCAGGGGACGACGAGCAGTACTTC. Translating it yields CASSLYSGDDEQYF. Together with reference TRBV18 and TRBJ2-7, the CDR3 gives the full variable domain: NAGVMQNPRHLVRRRGQEARLRCSPMKGHSHVYWYRQLPEEGLKFMVYLQKENIIDESGMPKERFSAEFPKEGPSILRIQQVVRGDSAAYFCASSLYSGDDEQYFGPGTRLTVT.

The genes are TRBV6-2 or TRBV6-3 and TRBJ2-1; TRBD2 matches 8 bases. This CDR3 comprises 15 residues. Germline loops: CDR1 MNHEY, CDR2 SVGEGT. V lost 2 bases to trimming and J lost 6 bases; unmatched junction nucleotides: 6. The CDR3 nucleotides read TGTGCCAGCAGTTACCACGGGGGGGCCGTCAATGAGCAGTTCTTC. This encodes CASSYHGGAVNEQFF.

The chain links TRBV11-2 to TRBJ2-1; TRBD1 is a possible D gene (5 bases). Germline V gene data show CDR1 as SGHAT and CDR2 as FQNNGV. Trimming cost V 3 bases and J 3 bases, with 9 bases left between them. The CDR3 has 14 amino acids. The DNA for the CDR3 is TGTGCCAGCAGCTTCGAGACAGTCTACAATGAGCAGTTCTTC. It specifies CASSFETVYNEQFF.

The chain uses TRBV3-1 (or the pseudogene TRBV3-2) and TRBJ2-3; no reliable D call. Per germline, CDR1 LGHDT and CDR2 YNNKEL (reference sequence). This CDR3 has 13 residues. V lost 1 base and J lost 5, with 7 bases in between. The CDR3 DNA is TGTGCCAGCAGCCAAGGAATCGGAGATACGCAGTATTTT. Translation gives CASSQGIGDTQYF.

The chain recombines TRBV6-1 with TRBJ1-5; the match to TRBD1 covers 10 bases. Germline V CDR1 and CDR2: MNHNS, SASEGT. The CDR3 totals 16 residues. V dropped 6 bases and J dropped 11; count of bases not matched to a gene: 16. The CDR3 region has the DNA TGTGCCAGCAGAGAAAAGCCGGGACAGGGGACCGAAGCCCAGCATTTT. Translation gives CASREKPGQGTEAQHF.

The rearrangement links TRBV28 to TRBJ2-6; D not certain. CDR1 and CDR2 (germline): MDHEN, SYDVKM. V lost 5 bases to trimming and J lost 4 bases, with 9 bases between them. The CDR3 is made up of 14 amino acids. This CDR3 is CASSQAPGANVLTF. CDR3 in DNA: TGTGCCAGCAGTCAGGCTCCCGGGGCCAACGTCCTGACTTTC.

The V and J genes are TRBV7-8 and TRBJ2-2; no firm D call. This CDR3 has 15 amino acids. Germline V gives CDR1 SGHVS, CDR2 FQNEAQ. V shed 2 bases and J shed 3 bases, with 10 bases lying between them. In DNA, the CDR3 is TGTGCCAGCAGCTTATTCAGGTCGGACACCGGGGAGCTGTTTTTT. Protein sequence: CASSLFRSDTGELFF.

The chain has TRBV7-2 and TRBJ1-5; D gene unclear. Germline values: CDR1 SGHTA, CDR2 FQGNSA. The ends were cut back, 5 bases at V and 3 bases at J, with 11 bases in the middle. This CDR3 has 14 residues. The CDR3 loop reads CASSLRVDNQPQHF. CDR3 DNA: TGTGCCAGCAGCCTCCGGGTCGACAATCAGCCCCAGCATTTT.

The chain joins TRBV2 to TRBJ2-2; D not resolved. V was trimmed by 7 bases and J by 3 bases, leaving 12 bases between them. There are 14 residues in the CDR3. Germline CDR1 SNHLY, CDR2 FYNNEI. Here the CDR3 DNA reads TGTGCCAGCAAATTAGGCGGCGACACCGGGGAGCTGTTTTTT. Translating gives CASKLGGDTGELFF.

This chain joins TRBV10-3 and TRBJ2-7, with 8 bases aligning to TRBD2. The CDR3 has 18 amino acids. Germline lookup yields CDR1 ENHRY and CDR2 SYGVKD. With 0 bases clipped from V and 1 base from J, the junction kept 11 bases outside the gene matches. CDR3: CAISESLGKTSGSYEQYF. The CDR3 coding sequence is TGTGCCATCAGTGAGTCTCTAGGCAAAACTAGCGGTTCCTACGAGCAGTACTTC.

The chain is built from TRBV30 and TRBJ2-7; 7 bases align to TRBD2. The CDR3 has 15 amino acids. The germline CDR1 and CDR2 sequences are GTSNPN and SVGIG (reference sequence). V trimming: 3 bases; J trimming: 6 bases; junction bases outside the gene matches: 14. The CDR3 DNA reads TGTGCCTGGAGGACCTCAGCGGGGCCCGGGGGCGAGCAGTACTTC. This gives the protein CAWRTSAGPGGEQYF. The variable domain in full, completed from reference TRBV30 and TRBJ2-7, reads SQTIHQWPATLVQPVGSPLSLECTVEGTSNPNLYWYRQAAGRGLQLLFYSVGIGQISSEVPQNLSASRPQDRQFILSSKKLLLSDSGFYLCAWRTSAGPGGEQYFGPGTRLTVT.

This chain links TRBV27 with TRBJ1-5, with D perhaps TRBD1 (6 bases). Trimming shortened V by 4 bases and J by 0 bases, and 10 bases separated the two germline ends. The germline V gene has CDR1 MNHEY and CDR2 SMNVEV (reference sequence). This CDR3 contains 15 residues. The CDR3 reads CASSSQGYSNQPQHF. CDR3 nucleotide sequence: TGTGCCAGCAGTTCCCAGGGGTATAGCAATCAGCCCCAGCATTTT.

The V call is TRBV11-2, the J call TRBJ1-2; TRBD1 matches 7 bases. The CDR3 sequence is 14 residues long. Per germline, CDR1 SGHAT and CDR2 FQNNGV. Losses at the gene ends were 1 base for V and 4 bases for J; bases not matched to a gene: 3. The CDR3 spells CASSLGQGPYGYTF. DNA for the CDR3: TGTGCCAGCAGCTTAGGACAGGGCCCCTATGGCTACACCTTC.

V is TRBV9 and J is TRBJ2-3; the match to TRBD2 covers 9 bases. The germline CDR1 and CDR2 sequences are SGDLS and YYNGEE. V was pared by 6 bases and J by 5 bases, with 13 bases of the junction left unmatched. CDR3 length equals 16 residues. CDR3 residues: CASTISSGGYRDTQYF. The DNA of the CDR3 is TGTGCCAGCACCATATCGAGCGGGGGGTATAGAGATACGCAGTATTTT. Complete variable domain (other parts from reference TRBV9 and TRBJ2-3): DSGVTQTPKHLITATGQRVTLRCSPRSGDLSVYWYQQSLDQGLQFLIQYYNGEERAKGNILERFSAQQFPDLHSELNLSSLELGDSALYFCASTISSGGYRDTQYFGPGTRLTVL.

The CDR3 region has the DNA TGTGCCACCAGCAGAGATCCGGGGGGCAGCCAGCCCCAGCATTTT. Its translation: CATSRDPGGSQPQHF. The chain has TRBV15 and TRBJ1-5, with D perhaps matching TRBD1 (6 bases). Germline V gene lookup returns CDR1 LNHNV and CDR2 YYDKDF (reference sequence). CDR3 size: 15 residues. V was cut by 0 bases and J by 7 bases, with 13 bases left in between.

This clone has only a few counts. The gene calls are TRBV9 and TRBJ1-1; no clear D. Trimming shortened V by 0 bases and J by 5 bases, and 14 bases separated the two germline ends. This CDR3 spans 15 amino acids. CDR1 is SGDLS, CDR2 YYNGEE, per germline. Written as DNA, the CDR3 is TGTGCCAGCAGCGTAGAGGGAGGGTTCAGGACTGAAGCTTTCTTT. It translates to CASSVEGGFRTEAFF. The full variable domain, with the rest looked up from reference TRBV9 and TRBJ1-1, is DSGVTQTPKHLITATGQRVTLRCSPRSGDLSVYWYQQSLDQGLQFLIQYYNGEERAKGNILERFSAQQFPDLHSELNLSSLELGDSALYFCASSVEGGFRTEAFFGQGTRLTVV.

The chain carries TRBV18 and TRBJ1-2, with D tentatively TRBD1 (5 bases). V was clipped by 0 bases and J by 7 bases, with 15 bases between them. This CDR3 has 15 amino acids. CDR1 KGHSH and CDR2 LQKENI come from the germline V gene. CDR3 protein: CASSPPQGSLTGYTF. CDR3 nucleotides: TGTGCCAGCTCACCACCGCAGGGCAGCTTAACTGGCTACACCTTC.

J is TRBJ1-2 and V is TRBV10-3; weak D call: TRBD1 (6 bases). The CDR3 sequence is 15 residues long. V was clipped by 3 bases and J by 5 bases, with 16 bases between them. Germline V gives CDR1 ENHRY, CDR2 SYGVKD. As DNA, the CDR3 is TGTGCCATCAGTGAAGGGGGGGGTGATCGGTATGGCTACACCTTC. Amino acid sequence: CAISEGGGDRYGYTF.

V gene TRBV11-2 combines with J gene TRBJ1-2; 7 bases match TRBD1. Germline V CDR1 and CDR2: SGHAT, FQNNGV. The CDR3 is made up of 12 amino acids. With 4 bases clipped from V and 9 bases from J, the junction kept 5 bases outside the gene matches. For the CDR3, the DNA is TGTGCCAGCAGCTCCGACAGGGTTAGCTACACCTTC. Its translation is CASSSDRVSYTF.

V usage is TRBV19 and J usage is TRBJ1-5; TRBD1 matches 10 bases. This CDR3 spans 15 amino acids. J was trimmed by 5 bases and V by 5 bases; bases with no gene match: 6. CDR1 and CDR2 from the germline V gene are LNHDA and SQIVND (reference sequence). The CDR3 DNA follows: TGTGCCAGTAGTCTACGGACAGGGGGAGATCAGCCCCAGCATTTT. Translation: CASSLRTGGDQPQHF.

This chain joins TRBV27 and TRBJ2-3; 8 bases match TRBD2. This CDR3 is 17 amino acids long. Germline lookup yields CDR1 MNHEY and CDR2 SMNVEV (reference sequence). With 7 bases clipped from V and 0 bases from J, the junction kept 12 bases outside the gene matches. CDR3 sequence reads: CASTGAGGSSSTDTQYF. DNA for the CDR3: TGTGCCAGCACGGGGGCGGGGGGCTCTTCTAGCACAGATACGCAGTATTTT.

The V call is TRBV20-1, the J call TRBJ2-3; a weak D match, TRBD2 (5 bases). The CDR3 length is 11 residues. Per the germline V gene, CDR1 is DFQATT and CDR2 is SNEGSKA (reference sequence). V gave up 6 bases and J gave up 4 bases, with 8 bases separating them. The CDR3 sequence: CSAGIPDTQYF. The CDR3 region has the DNA TGCAGTGCCGGGATTCCAGATACGCAGTATTTT.